This T cell receptor (beta chain) emerged from a study of memory CD4+ T cells and cytomegalovirus serostatus. With V trimmed by 2 bases and J by 11 bases, 11 bases remained unmatched. Germline values: CDR1 GTSNPN, CDR2 SVGIG (reference sequence). The CDR3 covers 14 residues. TCRdb's copy holds only in-frame clones and misses some; the assay was immunoSEQ multiplex PCR. The sample carries under 75,000 clones, about 78% recorded once. This clone was observed a few times. Single viable CD3+CD4+CD8-CD45RO+ cells were sorted as the memory CD4+ T cells. Sequencing was performed on memory CD4+ T cells from blood. The receptor comes from an adult in good health and CMV-seronegative. Some clones in this sample may be carry-over from other donors' samples. The chain couples TRBV30 to TRBJ1-5; TRBD1 agrees at 8 bases. CDR3 bases: TGTGCCTGGAGTACTGGACAGGGACGATGGGCCCAGCATTTT. Translating gives CAWSTGQGRWAQHF.